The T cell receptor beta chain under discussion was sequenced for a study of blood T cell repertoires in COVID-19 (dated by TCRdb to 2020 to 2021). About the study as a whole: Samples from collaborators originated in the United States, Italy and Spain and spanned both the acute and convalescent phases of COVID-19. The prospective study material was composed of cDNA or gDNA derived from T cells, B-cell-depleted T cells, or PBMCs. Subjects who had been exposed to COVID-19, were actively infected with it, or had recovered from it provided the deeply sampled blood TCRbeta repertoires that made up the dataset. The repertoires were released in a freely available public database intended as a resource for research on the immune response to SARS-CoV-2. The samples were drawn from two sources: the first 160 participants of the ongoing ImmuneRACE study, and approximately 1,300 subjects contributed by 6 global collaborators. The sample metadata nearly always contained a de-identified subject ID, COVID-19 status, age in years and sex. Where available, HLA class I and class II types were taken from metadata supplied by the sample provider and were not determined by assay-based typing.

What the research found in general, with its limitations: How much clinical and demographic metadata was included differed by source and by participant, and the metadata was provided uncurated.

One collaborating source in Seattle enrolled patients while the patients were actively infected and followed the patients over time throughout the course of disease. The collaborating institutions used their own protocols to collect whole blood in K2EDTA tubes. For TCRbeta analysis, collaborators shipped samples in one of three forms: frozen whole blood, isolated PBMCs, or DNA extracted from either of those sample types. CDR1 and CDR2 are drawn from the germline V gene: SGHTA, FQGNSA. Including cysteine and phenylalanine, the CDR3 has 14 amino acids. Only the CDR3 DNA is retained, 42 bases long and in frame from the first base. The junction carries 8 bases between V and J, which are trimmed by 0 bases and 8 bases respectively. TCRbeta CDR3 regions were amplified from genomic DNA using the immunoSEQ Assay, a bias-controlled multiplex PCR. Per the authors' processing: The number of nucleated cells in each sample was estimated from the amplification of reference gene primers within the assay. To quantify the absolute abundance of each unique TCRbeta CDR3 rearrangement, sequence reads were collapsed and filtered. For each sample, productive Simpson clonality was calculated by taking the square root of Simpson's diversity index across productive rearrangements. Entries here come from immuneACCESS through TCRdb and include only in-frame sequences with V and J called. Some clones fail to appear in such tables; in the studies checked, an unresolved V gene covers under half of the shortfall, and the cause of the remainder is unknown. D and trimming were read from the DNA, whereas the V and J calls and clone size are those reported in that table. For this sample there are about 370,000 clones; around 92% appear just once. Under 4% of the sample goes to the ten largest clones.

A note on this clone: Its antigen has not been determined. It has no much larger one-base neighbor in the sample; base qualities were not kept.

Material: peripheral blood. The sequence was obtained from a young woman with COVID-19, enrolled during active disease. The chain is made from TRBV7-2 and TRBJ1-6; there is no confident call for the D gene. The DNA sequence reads TGTGCCAGCAGCTTAGCCGGGTACTATTCACCCCTCCACTTT. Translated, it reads CASSLAGYYSPLHF.